One and the same sample provided the 12 T cell receptor beta chains below, sequenced in a study of regulatory T cells in long-lasting Graves disease. Regarding time point: newly diagnosed GD, antithyroid drugs for less than 3 months. From RNA extracted from PBMCs, the TCR library was made. TCR beta libraries were built with iRepertoire HTBI primers and Arm-PCR of CDR3 regions. MiXCR, applied by TCRdb to the multiplex PCR reads, yields one record per CDR3 protein. This sample has some 410,000 distinct CDR3 sequences, with 15% to 20% found just once. The data were also submitted as part of a second study, on T cells in Graves' hyperthyroidism and ophthalmopathy.

The sequences come from peripheral blood mononuclear cells (PBMCs), collected at new diagnosis, from a patient treated with antithyroid drugs. Receptor source: a woman aged 25-40 years with Graves disease.

Notes on this clonotype: This may come from a read error, since a much larger clone is one base off. The chain has TRBV20-1 and TRBJ2-2; 8 bases are a match to TRBD2. Germline V gives CDR1 DFQATT, CDR2 SNEGSKA (reference sequence). The CDR3 spans 14 residues. The CDR3 reads CSALYGLATGELSF. DNA of the CDR3: TGCAGTGCCCTCTATGGACTAGCAACCGGGGAGCTGTCTTTT.

This clonotype was recorded many times. The chain uses TRBV5-1 and TRBJ2-5; D possibly corresponds to TRBD2 (6 bases). In germline, CDR1 is SGHRS, CDR2 YFSETQ. This CDR3 contains 17 residues. The V gene lost 3 bases and the J gene lost 2 bases, with 20 bases spanning the gap. The CDR3 is CASSWPEGSGPQETQYF. CDR3 bases: TGCGCCAGCAGCTGGCCGGAGGGATCAGGTCCACAAGAGACCCAGTACTTC.

This clonotype appeared a few times. This chain joins TRBV15 and TRBJ2-3, with TRBD1 matching over 8 bases. Trimming removed 0 bases from V and 6 bases from J; junction bases left unmatched: 8. CDR3 size: 16 residues. CDR1 LNHNV and CDR2 YYDKDF come from the germline V gene (reference sequence). CDR3 sequence: CATSRDRGQGSDTQYF. The CDR3 DNA follows: TGTGCCACCAGCAGAGATCGAGGACAGGGTAGTGATACGCAGTATTTT.

At least ten counts were recorded for this clonotype. V is TRBV3-1 and J is TRBJ2-1, with D unresolved. CDR3 length: 14 residues. V lost 4 bases to trimming and J lost 8 bases, with 15 bases between them. Germline V gene data show CDR1 as LGHDT and CDR2 as YNNKEL (reference sequence). This CDR3 is CASSRTSPGHEQFF. The CDR3 region has the DNA TGTGCCAGCAGCCGAACATCGCCCGGGCATGAGCAGTTCTTC.

V and J are TRBV10-3 and TRBJ2-2; tentative D call: TRBD2 (5 bases). Germline CDR1 ENHRY, CDR2 SYGVKD. The CDR3 covers 14 residues. V lost 4 bases and J 3 bases, leaving 9 bases between the germline ends. The CDR3 sequence is CAISVRTDTGELFF. The DNA of the CDR3 is TGTGCCATCAGTGTCCGGACTGACACCGGGGAGCTGTTTTTT.

This clonotype came up many times. The V call is TRBV6-1, the J call TRBJ2-7, with 10 bases fitting TRBD2. V lost 6 bases and J lost 0; bases outside the gene matches: 8. There are 16 residues in the CDR3. In germline, CDR1 is MNHNS, CDR2 SASEGT. The CDR3 nucleotides read TGTGCCAGCAGGGGTGCCTCTAGCGGGAGCTCCTACGAGCAGTACTTC. As protein: CASRGASSGSSYEQYF.

In its sample, this clonotype was seen many times. The genes are TRBV6-2 or TRBV6-3 and TRBJ2-7; 10 bases map to TRBD2. The CDR3 spans 13 residues. V gave up 5 bases and J gave up 3 bases; unmatched junction bases: 1. CDR1 and CDR2 (germline): MNHEY, SVGEGT. Here the CDR3 reads CASSSGRVYEQYF. CDR3 bases: TGTGCCAGCAGTAGCGGGAGGGTCTACGAGCAGTACTTC.

This clonotype was seen at least ten times. This rearrangement joins TRBV2 to TRBJ1-4; 9 bases are a match to TRBD1. With 6 bases clipped from V and 6 bases from J, the junction kept 5 bases outside the gene matches. This CDR3 region has 14 residues. Germline CDR1 is SNHLY and CDR2 is FYNNEI. The CDR3 bases are TGTGCCAGCAGAGAACGGACAGGGGATGAAAAACTGTTTTTT. Translating it yields CASRERTGDEKLFF.

This clonotype was seen many times. Here the CDR3 reads CASSQDRSLAGGPTEQFF. The CDR3 DNA sequence: TGTGCCAGCAGCCAAGATCGGTCGTTAGCGGGAGGGCCTACTGAGCAGTTCTTC. This rearrangement joins TRBV4-2 to TRBJ2-1, with 11 bases aligning to TRBD2. Germline CDR1 and CDR2: LGHNA and YNFKEQ. CDR3 size: 18 residues. V was pared by 0 bases and J by 9 bases, with 13 bases of the junction left unmatched.

This clonotype was recorded many times. For the CDR3, the DNA is TGTGCCAGCAGTCCCGAGGTTGTAGTCTTTGGGCAGCCCCAGCATTTT. This sequence encodes CASSPEVVVFGQPQHF. The genes are TRBV6-1 and TRBJ1-5, with D hard to call. The CDR3 spans 16 residues. V shed 5 bases and J shed 7 bases, with 21 bases lying between them. Germline V CDR1 and CDR2: MNHNS, SASEGT.

The V call is TRBV5-1, the J call TRBJ2-7; D might be TRBD1 (5 bases). The CDR3 is made up of 13 amino acids. Trimming pared 5 bases from V and 7 bases from J, leaving 16 bases between. From germline, CDR1 is SGHRS and CDR2 YFSETQ. The CDR3 protein is CASRVQGAREQYF. CDR3 in DNA: TGCGCCAGCAGGGTCCAAGGGGCGCGAGAGCAGTACTTC.

On this clonotype itself: The germline gene is not matched at one end of the junction; a read error may be the cause. The chain has TRBV5-1 and TRBJ2-1; 16 bases line up with TRBD2. Germline V lookup: CDR1 SGHRS, CDR2 YFSETQ. The CDR3 totals 19 residues. The CDR3 reads CASSFHGTSGRGSYNEQFF. The CDR3 bases are TGTGCCAGCAGCTTCCACGGGACTAGCGGGAGGGGCTCCTACAATGAGCAGTTCTTC.